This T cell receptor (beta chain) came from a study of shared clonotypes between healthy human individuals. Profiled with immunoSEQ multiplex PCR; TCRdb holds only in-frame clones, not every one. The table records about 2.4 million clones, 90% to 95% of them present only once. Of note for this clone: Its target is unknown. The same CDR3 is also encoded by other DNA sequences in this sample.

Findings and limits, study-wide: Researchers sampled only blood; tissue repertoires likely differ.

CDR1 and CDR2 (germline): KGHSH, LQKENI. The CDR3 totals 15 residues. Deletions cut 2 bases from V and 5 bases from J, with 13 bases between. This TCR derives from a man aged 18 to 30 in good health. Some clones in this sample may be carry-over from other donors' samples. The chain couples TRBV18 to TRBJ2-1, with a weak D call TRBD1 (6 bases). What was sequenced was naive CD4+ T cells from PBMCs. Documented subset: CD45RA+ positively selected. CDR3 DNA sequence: TGTGCCAGCTCACCATTGACAGGCACAGACAATGAGCAGTTCTTC. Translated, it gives CASSPLTGTDNEQFF.